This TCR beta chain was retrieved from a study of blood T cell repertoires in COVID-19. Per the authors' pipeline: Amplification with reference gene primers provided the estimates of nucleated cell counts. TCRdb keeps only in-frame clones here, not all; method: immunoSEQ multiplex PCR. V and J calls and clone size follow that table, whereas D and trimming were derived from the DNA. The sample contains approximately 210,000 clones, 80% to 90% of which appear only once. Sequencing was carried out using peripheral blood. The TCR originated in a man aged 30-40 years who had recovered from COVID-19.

The CDR3 protein is CASSPGQGTSHQYF. The CDR3 DNA follows: TGTGCCAGCAGCCCCGGACAGGGTACGAGCCACCAGTACTTC. This sequence joins TRBV2 and TRBJ2-5, with TRBD1 matching over 8 bases. The CDR3 sequence is 14 residues long. Germline V gene lookup returns CDR1 SNHLY and CDR2 FYNNEI. The V and J ends lost 6 bases and 10 bases, in that order; junction bases with no gene match: 13.